Listed below are T cell receptor beta chains from one sample, sequenced in a study of response to subunit inactivated influenza vaccine. TCRdb processed the RT-PCR reads anew with MiXCR; each CDR3 protein has one entry. The data contain 700,000 to 800,000 distinct CDR3 sequences, less than 20% of them singletons. The sequencing used PBMCs from blood, collected more than 4 days after vaccination. Receptors originate from a man aged 45 to 65 who received an inactivated influenza vaccine. The conserved cysteine and the conserved F or W are not part of the CDR3 here.

V | CDR3
TRBV7-2 | ASSLARTSGVLDTQY
TRBV29-1 | SVVLSVHEQY
TRBV6-5 | ASSWVAGGPYQETQY
TRBV29-1 | SALRGSETQY
TRBV28 | ASLTTASGGGYEQY
TRBV6-1 | ASSERRQVGFYEQY
TRBV10-3 | AIDKGDSYEQY
TRBV29-1 | SVDGTGWGRSYNEQF
TRBV7-9 | ASSLAGGAPNEQY
TRBV28 | GGKDDEKLF
TRBV5-1 | ASSWSSPGQF
TRBV4-3 | ASSQDNWRFYEQY
TRBV20-1 | SALPTEAF
TRBV5-1 | ASSLARGGSYNEQF
TRBV6-2/TRBV6-3 | ASKDSVSSPLH
TRBV30 | AWSVVSAGGTDTQY
TRBV5-1 | ASSPPSGGANEQF
TRBV6-2/TRBV6-3 | ATLAGVAEQY
TRBV20-1 | SASGLKTTNTGELF
TRBV28 | ASSFSGRGNEQF
TRBV11-2 | ASSLFFMGLAGFTDTQY
TRBV5-1 | ASRRDGLNQPQH
TRBV28 | ASSPGPYSYEQY
TRBV13 | ASSLISSYNEQF
TRBV6-2/TRBV6-3 | ASSYGDFFSPLH
TRBV12-3/TRBV12-4 | ASSRRGGRETQY
TRBV27 | ASSLISRSGSPLH
TRBV7-8 | ASSSISGLLEPGELF
TRBV30 | AWSVFGRYEQY
TRBV4-2 | ASSQEGGVVFEKLF
TRBV12-3/TRBV12-4 | ASSLGGEGGYT
TRBV25-1 | ASSESTLSQGYEQY
TRBV4-3 | ASSRTGIGTEAF
TRBV6-5 | ASRYRDLLGETQY
TRBV20-1 | SAARGPSEAF
TRBV20-1 | SAREDPTTKTQY
TRBV20-1 | SAYAGTGESEQY
TRBV12-3/TRBV12-4 | ASSQAGTGGSPLH
TRBV4-1 | ASSQVVGGFNTQY